What follows is one T cell receptor beta chain and its context. The data were taken from a study of OX40 agonist ivuxolimab in advanced cancers. Study-wide context: Treatment received earlier with anti-PD-1, anti-PD-L1 or anti-CTLA-4 agents was allowed, and under 50% had some.

With baseline, cycle 4 day 1, and cycle 7 day 1 as timepoints, blood was sampled. The germline V gene encodes CDR1 ENHRY and CDR2 SYGVKD. Between the trimmed V and J ends, which lost 0 bases and 4 bases, there was a span of 12 bases. This CDR3 region has 15 residues. Measured with immunoSEQ multiplex PCR; TCRdb has only the in-frame clones, and not every one. Of roughly 79,000 clones in the sample, around 90% were seen once. The specimen comprised CD4+ or CD8+ T cells sorted from blood, sampled in a trial of the OX40 agonist ivuxolimab. The gene calls are TRBV10-3 and TRBJ1-2; possible D gene TRBD1, 5 bases. This TCR was recovered from an adult with an advanced solid tumor such as melanoma, head and neck, liver or kidney cancer. The CDR3 nucleotides are TGTGCCATCAGTGAGTCGAACGGGAGGGGCTATGGCTACACCTTC. It codes for CAISESNGRGYGYTF.